This T cell receptor beta chain comes out of a study of glioma-infiltrating T cells. General study results and limits: Very few CDR3 sequences were shared between tissue and blood. Non-neoplastic patients had below-expected tissue-blood divergence, while all gliomas exceeded expectation.

This clonotype was seen only once. Its antigen is unidentified. Possible read error: a much larger clone is one base away. Germline-derived CDR1 and CDR2 are DFQATT and SNEGSKA (reference sequence). This CDR3 is 12 amino acids long. TCR alpha and beta CDR3 regions were amplified from RNA using iRepertoire nested multiplex PCR. Tissue mRNA or PBMC total RNA, 100-400 ng, went into one-step reverse transcription and amplification. TCRdb called the multiplex PCR reads again in MiXCR, with one record for every CDR3 protein. The table lists fewer than 250,000 distinct CDR3 sequences, more than 30% of them singletons.

Sequenced material: glioma tissue, nonneoplastic brain tissue, or PBMCs (not recorded which). The rearrangement uses TRBV20-1 and TRBJ1-1; possible D gene TRBD1, 6 bases. The receptor was isolated from a human donor with low-grade glioma or glioblastoma, undergoing nonglioma brain surgery, or in good health (not recorded which). This CDR3 reads CSSSEGGRGAFF. The DNA for the CDR3 is TGCAGTTCTAGCGAAGGGGGAAGGGGAGCTTTCTTT.